This T cell receptor (beta chain) was sequenced in a study of siplizumab effects on memory and regulatory T cells. Findings of the study overall: It was never confirmed that proliferating Tregs from siplizumab cultures were suppressive.

Some 97,000 TCR templates underwent assay in every sample. Some clones are missing from TCRdb's copy, which holds only in-frame ones; the method was immunoSEQ multiplex PCR. In the table there are about 100,000 clones, around 93% of which are singletons. Details on this clone: Its antigen remains unidentified.

J was trimmed by 5 bases and V by 8 bases; bases with no gene match: 4. The CDR3 length is 13 residues. Germline loops: CDR1 MNHNS, CDR2 SASEGT. Source material: non-Treg CD4+ T cells sorted from blood. This receptor was identified in a human donor in good health. The V call is TRBV6-1, the J call TRBJ2-1, with 9 bases identical to TRBD2. CDR3 DNA sequence: TGTGCCAGCCTAGCGGGACCCCACAATGAGCAGTTCTTC. Translated, it gives CASLAGPHNEQFF.